This T cell receptor beta chain came from a study of cytomegalovirus exposure and HLA in healthy donors. Points from the study as a whole: Clonal expansion was found to be greater in HLA-associated TCR beta chains than in equally common others in a later analysis.

PCR used 60 Vbeta primers and 13 Jbeta primers. Profiled with immunoSEQ multiplex PCR; TCRdb holds only in-frame clones, not every one. Of 150,000 to 200,000 clones in the sample, more than 70% were seen once. In regard to this clone: Antigen specificity is unknown.

Germline V lookup: CDR1 MGHDK, CDR2 SYGVNS. The CDR3 covers 16 residues. Trimming at V came to 3 bases and at J to 2 bases, leaving 8 bases not matched to a gene. The sequence came from a middle-aged woman in good health and CMV-seronegative. The rearrangement joins TRBV25-1 to TRBJ1-2; 8 nucleotides match TRBD1. The sample taken for sequencing was PBMCs. The CDR3, as DNA: TGTGCCAGCAGTGACGAATATGGACAGGGAAACTATGGCTACACCTTC. Translation: CASSDEYGQGNYGYTF.